The 26 T cell receptor beta chains reported below all come from one sample, sequenced in a study of blood T cell repertoires in COVID-19. Measured with immunoSEQ multiplex PCR; TCRdb has only the in-frame clones, and not every one. The sample has a few hundred thousand clones; more than 85% are singletons. Sequencing was carried out using peripheral blood. These receptors were taken from a human donor in a cohort sampled during active COVID-19.

There are a few counts of this clone. The chain has TRBV5-4 and TRBJ1-3; D not resolved. Germline V gene sequence: CDR1 SGHNT, CDR2 YYREEE (reference sequence). The CDR3 totals 14 residues. Trimming pared 2 bases from V and 8 bases from J, leaving 14 bases between. The CDR3 loop reads CASSFERAPDTIYF. DNA of the CDR3: TGTGCCAGCAGCTTTGAGAGGGCTCCGGACACCATATATTTT.

This rearrangement joins TRBV2 to TRBJ1-4; D may be TRBD1 (5 bases). This CDR3 has 16 amino acids. Trimming left V 2 bases short and J 6 bases short, with 16 bases between. Germline CDR1 and CDR2: SNHLY and FYNNEI. The CDR3 bases are TGTGCCAGCAGTGAACCGGGACTCGGGCGAGATGAAAAACTGTTTTTT. It specifies CASSEPGLGRDEKLFF.

The chain employs TRBV30 and TRBJ1-3, with D tentatively TRBD1 (5 bases). CDR1 and CDR2 from the germline V gene are GTSNPN and SVGIG (reference sequence). Trimming pared 2 bases from V and 9 bases from J, leaving 23 bases between. The CDR3 is 16 amino acids. The DNA for the CDR3 is TGTGCCTGGAGTCCCCTCGGGAGCCAGGGAGTTCGCACCATATATTTT. Amino acid sequence: CAWSPLGSQGVRTIYF.

The V and J genes are TRBV5-1 and TRBJ1-2; perhaps TRBD1 as D (6 bases). CDR3 length equals 14 residues. V lost 5 bases to trimming and J lost 7 bases, with 18 bases between them. Germline assignment: CDR1 SGHRS and CDR2 YFSETQ. The CDR3 DNA reads as TGCGCCAGCAGTGGAAGCGGCCCAGGGGCTGGCTACACCTTC. Amino acids: CASSGSGPGAGYTF.

V and J are TRBV7-8 and TRBJ2-3, with D tentatively TRBD2 (5 bases). Germline V gene data show CDR1 as SGHVS and CDR2 as FQNEAQ. This CDR3 region has 15 residues. V was trimmed by 5 bases and J by 2 bases, leaving 14 bases between them. The CDR3, as DNA: TGTGCCAGCAGCCGGACTCGCCGCTACACAGATACGCAGTATTTT. As protein: CASSRTRRYTDTQYF.

The rearrangement joins TRBV19 to TRBJ2-5; a weak D match, TRBD2 (6 bases). This CDR3 is 14 amino acids long. Trimming took 5 bases from V and 5 from J, leaving 15 bases between them. CDR1 and CDR2 (germline): LNHDA, SQIVND (reference sequence). The CDR3 coding sequence is TGTGCCAGTAGTGTAAATGGTGCGGGGGAGACCCAGTACTTC. Its protein is CASSVNGAGETQYF. Drawing the rest from reference TRBV19 and TRBJ2-5, the complete variable domain is DGGITQSPKYLFRKEGQNVTLSCEQNLNHDAMYWYRQDPGQGLRLIYYSQIVNDFQKGDIAEGYSVSREKKESFPLTVTSAQKNPTAFYLCASSVNGAGETQYFGPGTRLLVL.

V usage is TRBV19 and J usage is TRBJ2-7, with TRBD2 as a possible D gene (6 bases). The germline gives CDR1 LNHDA, CDR2 SQIVND (reference sequence). Trimming stripped 2 bases from V and 2 bases from J, with 10 bases between. This CDR3 is built from 14 residues. The CDR3 coding sequence is TGTGCCAGTAGTATATTAGCGGAACCCTACGAGCAGTACTTC. Translated: CASSILAEPYEQYF. Filled out from reference TRBV19 and TRBJ2-7, the complete variable domain reads DGGITQSPKYLFRKEGQNVTLSCEQNLNHDAMYWYRQDPGQGLRLIYYSQIVNDFQKGDIAEGYSVSREKKESFPLTVTSAQKNPTAFYLCASSILAEPYEQYFGPGTRLTVT.

J is TRBJ2-3 and V is TRBV7-9; 7 bases are a match to TRBD2. CDR1 is SEHNR and CDR2 is FQNEAQ in the germline V gene (reference sequence). Trimming at V came to 1 base and at J to 2 bases, leaving 6 bases not matched to a gene. The CDR3 contains 16 residues. CDR3 sequence: CASSLGGGRNTDTQYF. The CDR3 coding sequence is TGTGCCAGCAGCTTAGGGGGCGGGAGAAACACAGATACGCAGTATTTT.

The V and J genes are TRBV5-5 and TRBJ1-1; weak D call: TRBD1 (6 bases). The CDR3 loop spans 14 amino acids. The germline CDR1 and CDR2 sequences are SGHKS and YYEKEE (reference sequence). The germline V and J ends were trimmed by 3 bases and 4 bases, with 13 bases remaining between them. The CDR3 sequence: CASSSPGGGTEAFF. In nucleotides, the CDR3 is TGTGCCAGCAGCTCTCCTGGGGGCGGCACTGAAGCTTTCTTT.

The CDR3 loop is CASSYSRGGKGNEQFF. As DNA, the CDR3 is TGTGCCAGCAGTTACTCCCGGGGGGGGAAGGGGAATGAGCAGTTCTTC. The rearrangement uses TRBV6-5 and TRBJ2-1, with TRBD2 matching over 8 bases. Trimming at V came to 0 bases and at J to 7 bases, leaving 8 bases not matched to a gene. The length of the CDR3 is 16 residues. Germline loops: CDR1 MNHEY, CDR2 SVGAGI.

The chain links TRBV7-9 to TRBJ1-1, with D tentatively TRBD1 (5 bases). V lost 4 bases and J 4 bases, leaving 13 bases between the germline ends. Germline V gives CDR1 SEHNR, CDR2 FQNEAQ (reference sequence). CDR3 length: 14 residues. The DNA of the CDR3 is TGTGCCAGCAGCTCTTCCCAGGGTTTCACTGAAGCTTTCTTT. Encoded protein: CASSSSQGFTEAFF.

CDR3 protein: CASSPGLFNEQFF. DNA of the CDR3: TGTGCCAGCAGTCCAGGCCTCTTCAATGAGCAGTTCTTC. The chain carries TRBV12-3 or TRBV12-4 and TRBJ2-1; D is uncertain. This CDR3 comprises 13 residues. Trimming shortened V by 5 bases and J by 6 bases, and 11 bases separated the two germline ends.

V is TRBV7-9 and J is TRBJ1-1; D perhaps matches TRBD1 (6 bases). This CDR3 is 16 amino acids long. V was shortened by 5 bases and J by 3 bases, with 19 bases between the two germline ends. CDR1 and CDR2 from the germline V gene are SEHNR and FQNEAQ (reference sequence). CDR3 loop: CASSPRAGVRDTEAFF. The CDR3 nucleotides are TGTGCCAGCAGCCCCCGAGCAGGGGTTAGGGACACTGAAGCTTTCTTT.

The gene calls are TRBV7-9 and TRBJ2-7, with D unresolved. Germline-derived CDR1 and CDR2 are SEHNR and FQNEAQ (reference sequence). The CDR3 is 13 residues long. Trimming stripped 1 base from V and 3 bases from J, with 7 bases between. The CDR3 sequence is CASSLGADYEQYF. For the CDR3, the DNA is TGTGCCAGCAGCTTAGGGGCAGACTACGAGCAGTACTTC.

The chain recombines TRBV19 with TRBJ1-6, with 8 bases lining up with TRBD1. This CDR3 comprises 15 residues. V dropped 3 bases and J dropped 7; count of bases not matched to a gene: 5. Germline CDR1 and CDR2: LNHDA and SQIVND (reference sequence). The CDR3 here is CASSMEYRGNSPLHF. The CDR3 coding sequence is TGTGCCAGTAGTATGGAGTACAGGGGGAATTCACCCCTCCACTTT.

The chain links TRBV21-1 to TRBJ2-7; TRBD1, the table's D call, lacks a check against the DNA. TRBV21-1 has pseudogene status. This CDR3 spans 15 amino acids. The CDR3 coding sequence is TGTGCCAGCAGCGACTTACCGACAGGGGTCTACGAGCAGTACTTC. It specifies CASSDLPTGVYEQYF.

The chain links TRBV28 to TRBJ2-7; no clear D. Germline V CDR1 and CDR2: MDHEN, SYDVKM. Trimming cost V 5 bases and J 3 bases, with 11 bases left between them. This CDR3 contains 13 residues. The CDR3 DNA sequence: TGTGCCAGCAGTCCTTCCCCCGTCTACGAGCAGTACTTC. Translated: CASSPSPVYEQYF.

This clone was counted only a few times. The CDR3 sequence: CASSDLGEERGGNTEAFF. The CDR3 nucleotides are TGTGCCAGCAGTGACTTAGGTGAGGAGAGGGGGGGGAACACTGAAGCTTTCTTT. The chain links TRBV6-4 to TRBJ1-1, with D possibly matching TRBD1 (6 bases). The CDR3 runs to 18 residues. Germline values: CDR1 MRHNA, CDR2 SNTAGT. Trimming took off 1 base at V and 1 base at J, with 19 bases between the two ends.

The chain joins TRBV4-2 to TRBJ2-5; TRBD2 aligns across 10 bases. Germline lookup yields CDR1 LGHNA and CDR2 YNFKEQ. The CDR3 loop spans 17 amino acids. Unmatched junction bases numbered 8, after V lost 3 bases and J lost 1 base. CDR3 sequence (DNA): TGTGCCAGCAGCCACCAGGGGCTAGCGGGGGCCCAAGAGACCCAGTACTTC. This sequence encodes CASSHQGLAGAQETQYF.

The chain combines TRBV11-2 with TRBJ1-2; D call uncertain. Germline CDR1 and CDR2: SGHAT and FQNNGV. The CDR3 totals 13 residues. The V and J ends lost 0 bases and 7 bases respectively, with 9 bases between them. The DNA for the CDR3 is TGTGCCAGCAGCTTAGAACGCGGGAGTGGCTACACCTTC. Its translation: CASSLERGSGYTF.

The chain carries TRBV5-1 and TRBJ1-1; D not certain. From germline, CDR1 is SGHRS and CDR2 YFSETQ. CDR3 size: 15 residues. V was pared by 0 bases and J by 4 bases, with 13 bases between. CDR3 DNA sequence: TGCGCCAGCAGCTTGGAACCGGGAGGAGGCACTGAAGCTTTCTTT. Its protein product is CASSLEPGGGTEAFF.

The CDR3: CASSLGAAGETQYF. CDR3 DNA: TGCGCCAGCAGCTTGGGGGCGGCGGGAGAGACCCAGTACTTC. The chain employs TRBV5-1 and TRBJ2-5, with D perhaps TRBD2 (5 bases). This CDR3 spans 14 amino acids. Germline V gives CDR1 SGHRS, CDR2 YFSETQ. V was trimmed by 0 bases and J by 4 bases, leaving 10 bases between them.

The chain employs TRBV29-1 and TRBJ2-1; 11 nucleotides line up with TRBD2. CDR3 size: 14 residues. J was trimmed by 6 bases and V by 7 bases; bases with no gene match: 8. Per the germline V gene, CDR1 is SQVTM and CDR2 is ANQGSEA. CDR3 region: CSGTGTSGTNEQFF. The CDR3 DNA is TGCAGCGGTACCGGGACTAGCGGTACCAATGAGCAGTTCTTC.

This rearrangement joins TRBV3-1 (or the pseudogene TRBV3-2) to TRBJ1-4, with unresolved D. Germline CDR1 LGHDT, CDR2 YNNKEL (reference sequence). The V and J ends lost 4 bases and 4 bases respectively, with 13 bases between them. This CDR3 comprises 15 residues. CDR3 sequence: CASSRMFGNNEKLFF. The CDR3 coding sequence is TGTGCCAGCAGCCGAATGTTCGGTAATAATGAAAAACTGTTTTTT.

The rearrangement links TRBV7-6 to TRBJ2-2, with D unresolved. V was cut by 1 base and J by 4 bases, with 10 bases left in between. The CDR3 loop spans 15 amino acids. CDR1 is SGHVS, CDR2 FNYEAQ, per germline. Written as DNA, the CDR3 is TGTGCCAGCAGCTTAGATGGCTCTGGCACCGGGGAGCTGTTTTTT. Translating gives CASSLDGSGTGELFF.

The table lists this clone with a count of one. The chain carries TRBV6-4 and TRBJ2-3; 9 nucleotides align to TRBD1. The germline V gene encodes CDR1 MRHNA and CDR2 SNTAGT. V was clipped by 4 bases and J by 2 bases; unmatched bases: 4. CDR3 length: 15 amino acids. CDR3 nucleotides: TGTGCCAGCAGTGTGGACAGGGGCCCCACAGATACGCAGTATTTT. Its protein is CASSVDRGPTDTQYF.